Listed below are T cell receptor beta chains from one sample, sequenced in a study of cytomegalovirus exposure and HLA in healthy donors. Data came from immunoSEQ multiplex PCR; TCRdb stores just in-frame clones and leaves some out. Altogether over 150,000 clones are present, around four fifths being singletons, with the ten largest covering 1%. The sample consisted of PBMCs. All receptors derive from a woman aged 45-65 years in good health and CMV-seropositive. CDR3s include the opening cysteine and the closing phenylalanine or tryptophan. The size field is filled for only some rows; it gives once, few, many or a size class.

V	J	size	CDR3
TRBV4-2	TRBJ2-2	.	CASSQKAGDLGELFF
TRBV7-3	TRBJ2-3	.	CASSPSTGISDTQYF
TRBV7-2	TRBJ2-5	.	CASSPRQGVGTQYF
TRBV7-8	TRBJ2-1	.	CASSLAGGSKGEQFF
TRBV7-2	TRBJ2-7	.	CASSQTQGVYEQYF
TRBV11-2	TRBJ2-5	.	CASSLSNRRQETQYF
TRBV28	.	.	CASSLGLLYEQYF
TRBV9	TRBJ2-3	.	CASSKDRTRSTQYF
TRBV10-3	TRBJ2-1	.	CATSGGGAYNEQFF
TRBV5-6	TRBJ1-1	.	CASSLEQRRVEAFF
TRBV21-1	TRBJ2-5	.	CASSKVGASGGPHSWYQETQYF
TRBV6-6	TRBJ2-7	.	CASSYGTSYEQYF
TRBV11-2	TRBJ2-5	few	CASSLAAGGSETQYF
TRBV27	TRBJ2-1	.	CASSYQGNEQFF
TRBV9	TRBJ1-3	once	CASSDGSSGNTIYF
TRBV11-2	TRBJ1-2	.	CASSLTGKGFHGYTF
TRBV28	TRBJ1-1	.	CASSLGPHTEAFF
TRBV6-5	TRBJ1-5	.	CASSYSFQGGPQHF
TRBV9	TRBJ2-1	.	CASSALGGVREQFF
TRBV11-1	TRBJ2-6	once	CASNRQGAAGANVLTF
TRBV5-4	TRBJ2-1	.	CASSHDPSGSSYNEQFF
TRBV28	TRBJ2-2	.	CASRGSAGQGSGELFF
TRBV5-1	TRBJ2-1	.	CASSLQRSSYNEQFF
TRBV7-3	TRBJ2-3	.	CASSPTSGDTQYF
TRBV7-2	TRBJ1-2	.	CASSLGRGANYGYTF
TRBV6-5	TRBJ1-6	.	CASSYSSEGRALHF
TRBV7-2	TRBJ1-4	once	CASSLQGTTNEKLFF
TRBV29-1	TRBJ2-1	.	CSVGTSGRDNEQFF
TRBV9	TRBJ2-5	.	CASSPREGVGETQYF
TRBV11-2	TRBJ2-5	few	CASSPRAGDGETQYF
TRBV27	TRBJ2-1	few	CATSPTGRNNEQFF
TRBV5-1	TRBJ2-1	.	CASSLASRLAQNNEQFF
TRBV28	TRBJ2-3	.	CASSFLFSGGTLSTDTQYF
TRBV18	TRBJ1-1	.	CASSPPRNREVAFF
TRBV7-2	TRBJ2-7	.	CASSLNGYEQYF
TRBV7-2	TRBJ2-6	.	CASSLVAGAVSSGANVLTF
TRBV30	TRBJ2-7	.	CAWSGLSSVSYEQYF
TRBV28	TRBJ1-2	once	CASRPPPGHGYTF
TRBV7-6	TRBJ2-7	.	CASSLAESRRRGAYEQYF